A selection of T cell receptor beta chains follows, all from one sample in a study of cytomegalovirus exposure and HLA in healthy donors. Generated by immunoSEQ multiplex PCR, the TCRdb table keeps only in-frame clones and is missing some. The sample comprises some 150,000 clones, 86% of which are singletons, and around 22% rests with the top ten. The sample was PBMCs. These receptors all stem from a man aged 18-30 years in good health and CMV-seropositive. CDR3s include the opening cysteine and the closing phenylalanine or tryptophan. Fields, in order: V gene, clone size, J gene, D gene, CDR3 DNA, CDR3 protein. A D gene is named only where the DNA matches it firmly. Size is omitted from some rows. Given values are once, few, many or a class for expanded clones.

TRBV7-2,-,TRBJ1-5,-,TGTGCCAGCAGCTTACCCCGGGGCAATCAGCCCCAGCATTTT,CASSLPRGNQPQHF
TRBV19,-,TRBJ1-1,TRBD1,TGTGCCAGCCGTAATTGGACAGGGAGGTCTGAAGCTTTCTTT,CASRNWTGRSEAFF
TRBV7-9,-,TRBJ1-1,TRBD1,TGTGCCAGCAGCCTACTGGACAGGGTGAACACTGAAGCTTTCTTT,CASSLLDRVNTEAFF
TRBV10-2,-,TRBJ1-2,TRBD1,TGCGCCAGCAGTTCTCAACAGGGGGCAAACTATGGCTACACCTTC,CASSSQQGANYGYTF
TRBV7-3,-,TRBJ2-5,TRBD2,TGTGCCAGCAGCCCTCTGGGCGGGGGGGCCCAAGAGACCCAGTACTTC,CASSPLGGGAQETQYF
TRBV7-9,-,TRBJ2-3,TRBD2,TGTGCCAGCACCCAGTCGGGTCTAGCGGGAGGCCTGGCAGATACGCAGTATTTT,CASTQSGLAGGLADTQYF
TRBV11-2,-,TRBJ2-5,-,TGTGCCAGCAGCTTAGGGCCACAAGAGACCCAGTACTTC,CASSLGPQETQYF
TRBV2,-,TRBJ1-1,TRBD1,TGTGCCAGCAGTGAGGGCCAGGGGGACACTGAAGCTTTCTTT,CASSEGQGDTEAFF
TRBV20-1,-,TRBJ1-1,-,TGCAGTGCTAGAGATGAGACTGAAGCTTTCTTT,CSARDETEAFF
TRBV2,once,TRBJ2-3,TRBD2,TGTGCCAGCAGTGAAGGACAAGCGGGGGGCCCAGATACGCAGTATTTT,CASSEGQAGGPDTQYF
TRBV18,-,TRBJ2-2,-,TGTGCCAGCTCACCCCATCGGAGAGCAGGGTTCACCGGGGAGCTGTTTTTT,CASSPHRRAGFTGELFF
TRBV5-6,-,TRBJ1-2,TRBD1,TGTGCCAGCAGCTTCAGCCCGGGACAGGGCCGTGGCGTCTATGGCTACACCTTC,CASSFSPGQGRGVYGYTF
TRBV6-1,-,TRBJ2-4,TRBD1,TGTGCCAGCATGGACAGGCAGGGGTGGGACATTCAGTACTTC,CASMDRQGWDIQYF
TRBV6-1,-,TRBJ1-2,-,TGTGCCAGCACCTCCACAGGAACCTCCTATGGCTACACCTTC,CASTSTGTSYGYTF
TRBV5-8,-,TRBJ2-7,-,TGTGCCAGCAGCTGGAGGGACGGAAACTCCTACGAGCAGTACTTC,CASSWRDGNSYEQYF
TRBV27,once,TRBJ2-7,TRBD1,TGTGCCAGCAGTTTAGGCAGGGGGTTCCACGAGCAGTACTTC,CASSLGRGFHEQYF
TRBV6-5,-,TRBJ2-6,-,TGTGCCAGCAGTTCCCAGGGGTCTGGGGCCAACGTCCTGACTTTC,CASSSQGSGANVLTF
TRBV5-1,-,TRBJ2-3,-,TGCGCCAGCAGCTCCCAGACTGACCCTGACACAGATACGCAGTATTTT,CASSSQTDPDTDTQYF
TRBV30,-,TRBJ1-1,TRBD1,TGTGCCTCGGGACGGCAGGGGGCTGAAGCTTTCTTT,CASGRQGAEAFF
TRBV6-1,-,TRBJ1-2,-,TGTGCCAGCAGTGAATTCGGACAACACTATGGCTACACCTTC,CASSEFGQHYGYTF
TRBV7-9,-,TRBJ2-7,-,TGTGCCAGCAGGCCCCTCATCTGGAGACTCTCCTACGAGCAGTACTTC,CASRPLIWRLSYEQYF
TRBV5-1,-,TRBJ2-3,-,TGCGCCAGCAGCCCCGGGGGACCTAGCACAGATACGCAGTATTTT,CASSPGGPSTDTQYF
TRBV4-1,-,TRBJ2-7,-,TGCGCCAGCAGCCAGGGCGGGGGCCGCTCCTACGAGCAGTACTTC,CASSQGGGRSYEQYF
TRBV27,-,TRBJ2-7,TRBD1,TGTGCCAGCAGTTTATACGGGACAGGGTCCTACGAGCAGTACTTC,CASSLYGTGSYEQYF
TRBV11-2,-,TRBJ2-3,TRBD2,TGTGCCAGCAGCCCCGGGCTAGCGGGGGGCACAGATACGCAGTATTTT,CASSPGLAGGTDTQYF
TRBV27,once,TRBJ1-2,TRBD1,TGTGCCAGCAGTCGGTCAGGGGGCATGGACTATGGCTACACCTTC,CASSRSGGMDYGYTF
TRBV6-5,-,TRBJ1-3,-,TGTGCCAGCAGTTACAGAACAGGAGCGGGGGACACCATATATTTT,CASSYRTGAGDTIYF
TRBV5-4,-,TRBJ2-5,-,TGTGCCAGCAGAGCCGGAAAGGGGAAAGAGACCCAGTACTTC,CASRAGKGKETQYF
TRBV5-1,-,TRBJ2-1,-,TGCGCCAGCAGCTTGTACTCCTTCACCTACAATGAGCAGTTCTTC,CASSLYSFTYNEQFF
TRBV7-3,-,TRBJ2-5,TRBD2,TGTGCCAGCAGCCCCAATCCGGGGGGGGTCCAAGAGACCCAGTACTTC,CASSPNPGGVQETQYF
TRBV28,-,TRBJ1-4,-,TGTGCCAGCAGGGGGGGTAATGAAAAACTGTTTTTT,CASRGGNEKLFF
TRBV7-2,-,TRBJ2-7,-,TGTGCCAGCAGCTTCATAGAGTACGAGCAGTACTTC,CASSFIEYEQYF
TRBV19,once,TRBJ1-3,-,TGTGCCAGTAGTTCCCGTCTATCTGGAAACACCATATATTTT,CASSSRLSGNTIYF
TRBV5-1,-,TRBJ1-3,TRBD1,TGCGCCAGCAGGGCAACAGGGGAGACCTCTGGAAACACCATATATTTT,CASRATGETSGNTIYF
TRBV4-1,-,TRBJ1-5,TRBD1,TGCGCCAGCAGCCAGGGGACAGGGGGAAATCAGCCCCAGCATTTT,CASSQGTGGNQPQHF
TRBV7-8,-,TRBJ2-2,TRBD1,TGTGCCAGCAGCCCCCGGACAGGGGAGACCGGGGAGCTGTTTTTT,CASSPRTGETGELFF
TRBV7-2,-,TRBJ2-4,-,TGTGCCAGCAGCTCCTCAGCGGTAGCCAAAAACATTCAGTACTTC,CASSSSAVAKNIQYF
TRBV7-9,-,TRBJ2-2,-,TGTGCCAGCACCAAAAGAGAGGGTAACACCGGGGAGCTGTTTTTT,CASTKREGNTGELFF
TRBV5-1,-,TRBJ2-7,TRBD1,TGCGCCAGCAGCGACGGGCCACAGGGGGCCTACGAGCAGTACTTC,CASSDGPQGAYEQYF
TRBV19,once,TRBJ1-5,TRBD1,TGTGCCAGCTCGGACAGGGGGAATCAGCCCCAGCATTTT,CASSDRGNQPQHF
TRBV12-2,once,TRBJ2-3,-,TGTGCAAGTCGCGTGTTGTGCCGACAGGGGAAGATTAGCACAGATACGCAGTATTTT,CASRVLCRQGKISTDTQYF
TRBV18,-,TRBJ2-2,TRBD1,TGTGCCAGCTCAGCCGGGACAGGGGGCTTCACCGGGGAGCTGTTTTTT,CASSAGTGGFTGELFF
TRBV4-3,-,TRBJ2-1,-,TGCGCCAGCAGCCAAGCTCCCTCGACAGGGCGGGGCAATGAGCAGTTCTTC,CASSQAPSTGRGNEQFF
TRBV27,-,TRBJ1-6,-,TGTGCCAGCAGTTTACGGGACATCCCATATAATTCACCCCTCCACTTT,CASSLRDIPYNSPLHF
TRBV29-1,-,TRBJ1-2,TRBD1,TGCAGCGTTGAAGGGGACAGGGGGCGCGGTGGCTACACCTTC,CSVEGDRGRGGYTF
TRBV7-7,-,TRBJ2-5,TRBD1,TGTGCCAGCAGCGGGGGACAGCTACAAGAGACCCAGTACTTC,CASSGGQLQETQYF
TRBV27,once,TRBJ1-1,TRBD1,TGTGCCAGCAGTTTACACAGGGGCACTGAAGCTTTCTTT,CASSLHRGTEAFF
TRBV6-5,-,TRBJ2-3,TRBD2,TGTGCCAGCAGTTACTCAAGAGCGGGGGGGATGGATACGCAGTATTTT,CASSYSRAGGMDTQYF
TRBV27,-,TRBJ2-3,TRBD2,TGTGCCAGCAGTTTACAGACTAGCGGGGGTGGGACGCAGTATTTT,CASSLQTSGGGTQYF
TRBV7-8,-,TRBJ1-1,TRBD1,TGTGCCAGCAGCTTAGCCAGGGGGCGTACTGAAGCTTTCTTT,CASSLARGRTEAFF
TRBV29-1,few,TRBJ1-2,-,TGCAGCGTTGTGGGGAGCTATGGCTACACCTTC,CSVVGSYGYTF
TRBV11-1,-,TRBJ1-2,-,TGTGCCAGCAGCTCTACCACTAGATCCAACTATGGCTACACCTTC,CASSSTTRSNYGYTF
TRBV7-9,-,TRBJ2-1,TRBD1,TGTGCCAGCAGCTTAGAGGGGGCTTCGTATGGCAATGAGCAGTTCTTC,CASSLEGASYGNEQFF
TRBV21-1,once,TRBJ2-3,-,TGTGCCAGCAGCAAAGCAAGCGGGGGGGCCGGAGATACGCAGTATTTT,CASSKASGGAGDTQYF
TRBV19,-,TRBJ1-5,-,TGTGCCAGTAGTCTTCAGGGGACGGTGGACGGACTTAGCAATCAGCCCCAGCATTTT,CASSLQGTVDGLSNQPQHF
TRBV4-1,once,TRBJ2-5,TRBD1,TGCGCCAGCAGCCAAGATCCCGCAGGGGGAAAGACCCAGTACTTC,CASSQDPAGGKTQYF
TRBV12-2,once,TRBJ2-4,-,TGTGCAAGTCGCGTCACCTCTGACAGGGTAGAAAACATTCAGTACTTC,CASRVTSDRVENIQYF
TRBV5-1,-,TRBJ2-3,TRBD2,TGCGCCAGCAGCTTGGGGCCTAGCGGGGATACGACAGATACGCAGTATTTT,CASSLGPSGDTTDTQYF